Reported below is one T cell receptor beta chain. This CDR3 has 14 amino acids. J lost 3 bases, V lost 3 bases, and 2 bases had no gene match. This entry is derived from a study of CD8 T cells in Susac syndrome. Negative isolation yielded the CD8+ and CD4+ T cells, while FACS enriched the TEMRA cells. RNA in amounts of roughly 0.5 to 1 ug was reverse transcribed with random hexamers. TCRdb called the immunoSEQ multiplex PCR reads again in MiXCR, with one record for every CDR3 protein. The sample has about 430,000 distinct CDR3 sequences; 75% to 90% are singletons. Sequenced sample: CD8+ T cells from PBMCs. This chain uses TRBV12-3 or TRBV12-4 with TRBJ2-5, with 9 bases lining up with TRBD2. The clonotype comes from a human donor with multiple sclerosis. The CDR3 DNA reads as TGTGCCAGCAGTTTCGCTAGCGGGGAAGAGACCCAGTACTTC. Translating it yields CASSFASGEETQYF.